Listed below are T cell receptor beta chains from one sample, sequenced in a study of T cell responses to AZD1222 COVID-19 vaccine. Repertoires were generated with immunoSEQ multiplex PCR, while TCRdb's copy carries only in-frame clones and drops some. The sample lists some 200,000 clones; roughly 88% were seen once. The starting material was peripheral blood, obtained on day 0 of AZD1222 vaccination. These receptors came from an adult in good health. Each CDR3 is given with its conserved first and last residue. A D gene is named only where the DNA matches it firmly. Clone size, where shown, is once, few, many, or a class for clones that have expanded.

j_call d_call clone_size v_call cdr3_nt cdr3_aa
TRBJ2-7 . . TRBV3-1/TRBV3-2 TGTGCCAGCAGCCAAGGCGGCAGCCCTACGGGAGAGCAGTACTTC CASSQGGSPTGEQYF
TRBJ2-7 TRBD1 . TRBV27 TGTGCCAGCAGTCTGGGACAGGGGCGTGACTACGAGCAGTACTTC CASSLGQGRDYEQYF
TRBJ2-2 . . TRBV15 TGTGCCACCAGCCCCACACGCACGAACACCGGGGAGCTGTTTTTT CATSPTRTNTGELFF
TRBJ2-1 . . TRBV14 TGTGCCAGCAGCCTAGTAAGCCGGGCCTCCAATGAGCAGTTCTTC CASSLVSRASNEQFF
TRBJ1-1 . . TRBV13 TGTGCCAGCAGCCCCCAGGGTATTAACTCTGAAGCTTTCTTT CASSPQGINSEAFF
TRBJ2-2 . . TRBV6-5 TGTGCCAGCAGAACGACGACGGGGGAGCTGTTTTTT CASRTTTGELFF
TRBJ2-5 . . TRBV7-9 TGTGCCAGCAGCGCCCGGACCGGGACCGAAGAGACCCAGTACTTC CASSARTGTEETQYF
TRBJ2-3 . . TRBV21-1 TGTGCCAGCAGCAAAGCGGGACTAGCGGGAGGGATCTTTTGCGGCACAGATACGCAGTATTTT CASSKAGLAGGIFCGTDTQYF
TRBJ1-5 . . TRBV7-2 TGTGCCAGCAGTCTACAACCCTCCAATCAGCCCCAGCATTTT CASSLQPSNQPQHF
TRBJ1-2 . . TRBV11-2 TGTGCCAGCAGCTTAGGGGTTAACTATGGCTACACCTTC CASSLGVNYGYTF
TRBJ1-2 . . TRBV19 TGTGCCAGTAGTATCGGGATTTCAGCCTATGGCTACACCTTC CASSIGISAYGYTF
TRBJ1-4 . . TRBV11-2 TGTGCCAGCAGCTTAGGTGGGCCTTCTACAGGGGAAAAACTGTTTTTT CASSLGGPSTGEKLFF
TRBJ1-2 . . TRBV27 TGTGCCAGCAGTTTATCGCCAGGGGCGGGCTATGGCTACACCTTC CASSLSPGAGYGYTF
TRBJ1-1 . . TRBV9 TGTGCCAGCAGCGTAACAGGGTTTGGAGGCACTGAAGCTTTCTTT CASSVTGFGGTEAFF
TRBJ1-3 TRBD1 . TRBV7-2 TGTGCCAGCAGCTTAGCCCCTGGGACAGGGCGAGGAAACACCATATATTTT CASSLAPGTGRGNTIYF
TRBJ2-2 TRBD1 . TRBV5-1 TGCGCCAGCAGCTTGGACGGGACAGGGGGCTACACCGGGGAGCTGTTTTTT CASSLDGTGGYTGELFF
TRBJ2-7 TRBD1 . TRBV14 TGTGCCAGCCGCCGGGACAGGGGACATACTGATACCTCCTACGAGCAGTACTTC CASRRDRGHTDTSYEQYF
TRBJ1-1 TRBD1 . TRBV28 TGTGCCAGCAGTAGCAGACAGGGGTTGAACACTGAAGCTTTCTTT CASSSRQGLNTEAFF
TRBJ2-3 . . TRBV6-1 TGTGCCAGCAGTGAAAACAGGGAACGAGATACGCAGTATTTT CASSENRERDTQYF
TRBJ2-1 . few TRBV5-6 TGTGCCAGCAGCTCCCTGGACACGGACTACAATGAGCAGTTCTTC CASSSLDTDYNEQFF
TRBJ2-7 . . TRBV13 TGTGCCAGCAGCTTAGGCGGTTGGTACGAGCAGTACTTC CASSLGGWYEQYF
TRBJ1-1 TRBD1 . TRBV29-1 TGCAGCGTTGAAGATCATGGGACAGGGGGGTCGGGCACTGAAGCTTTCTTT CSVEDHGTGGSGTEAFF
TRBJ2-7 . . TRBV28 TGTGCCAGCAGTTTTATAAGGGACTACGAGCAGTACTTC CASSFIRDYEQYF
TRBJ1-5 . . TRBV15 TGTGCCACCAGCAGAGATGGTCATCGCTCGGAACCCCAGCATTTT CATSRDGHRSEPQHF
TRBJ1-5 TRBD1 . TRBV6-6 TGTGCCAGCAGTCCCGACAGGGGGTCCTATAGCAATCAGCCCCAGCATTTT CASSPDRGSYSNQPQHF
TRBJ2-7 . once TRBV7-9 TGTGCCAGCAGCTTCGGACAGCCCCAGTTAGACGAGCAGTACTTC CASSFGQPQLDEQYF
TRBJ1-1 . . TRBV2 TGTGCCAGAAAGGGGCGTAGGGAAACTGAAGCTTTCTTT CARKGRRETEAFF
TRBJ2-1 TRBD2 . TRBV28 TGTGCCAGCAGTTTATTGGGGGGGTCCTACAATGAGCAGTTCTTC CASSLLGGSYNEQFF
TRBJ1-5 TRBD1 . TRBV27 TGTGCCAGCGGTAAATTACAGGGGGCGGTGATTCAGCCCCAGCATTTT CASGKLQGAVIQPQHF
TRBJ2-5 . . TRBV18 TGTGCCAGCTCAGCCTACCAAGAGACCCAGTACTTC CASSAYQETQYF
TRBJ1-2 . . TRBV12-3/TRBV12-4 TGTGCCAGCAGTTTATCAGAGTATGGCTACACCTTC CASSLSEYGYTF
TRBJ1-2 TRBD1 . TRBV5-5 TGTGCCAGCAGCTTGGGGTCGACAGGGCCCGGCTACACCTTC CASSLGSTGPGYTF
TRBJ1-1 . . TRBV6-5 TGTGCCAGCCACCTCTCGCCGCGGACGAACACTGAAGCTTTCTTT CASHLSPRTNTEAFF
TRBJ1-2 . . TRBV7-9 TGTGCCAGCAGCTTTGGCACCTCTAACTATGGCTACACCTTC CASSFGTSNYGYTF
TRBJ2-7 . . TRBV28 TGTGCCAGCAGTCCTACTCCGGCCTACGAGCAGTACTTC CASSPTPAYEQYF
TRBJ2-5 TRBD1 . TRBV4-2 TGTGCCAGCAGCCAGCAGACAGGGGATGGAGAGACCCAGTACTTC CASSQQTGDGETQYF
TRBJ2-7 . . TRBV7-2 TGTGCCAGCAGCTTAGCGGCGAGGACAGTGGGTGGAGAGCAGTACTTC CASSLAARTVGGEQYF
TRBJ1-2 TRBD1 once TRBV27 TGTGCCAGCAGTGGACAGGTTACGAGTGGCTACACCTTC CASSGQVTSGYTF
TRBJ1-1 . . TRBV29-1 TGCAGCGTTGTAGTGGGCGGGAACATGAACACTGAAGCTTTCTTT CSVVVGGNMNTEAFF
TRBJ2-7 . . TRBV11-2 TGTGCCAGCAGCTTTTTAACACTAAACTCCTACGAGCAGTACTTC CASSFLTLNSYEQYF
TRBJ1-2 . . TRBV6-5 TGTGCCAGCAGTTACGTGTCCGCCAGTCCTAATGGCTACACCTTC CASSYVSASPNGYTF
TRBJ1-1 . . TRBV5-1 TGCGCCAGCAGACTCTGGAACACTGAAGCTTTCTTT CASRLWNTEAFF
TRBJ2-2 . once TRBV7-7 TGTGCTAGCAGCGCAAACAGGGAGGCCGGGGAGCTGTTTTTT CASSANREAGELFF
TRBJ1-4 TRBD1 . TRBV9 TGTGCCAGCAGCGGACAGGGGCGGGACGAAAAACTGTTTTTT CASSGQGRDEKLFF
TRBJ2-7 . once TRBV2 TGTGCCAGCGGGGTCTACGAGCAGTACTTC CASGVYEQYF
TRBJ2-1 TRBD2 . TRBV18 TGTGCCAGCTCACCAAGTCTACTAGCGGGAGTTAATGAGCAGTTCTTC CASSPSLLAGVNEQFF
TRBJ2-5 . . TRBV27 TGTGCCAGCAGTTTGGGCCGGGGTGGGGAGACCCAGTACTTC CASSLGRGGETQYF
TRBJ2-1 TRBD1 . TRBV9 TGTGCCAGCAGCGGCCGGGACAGGGGGCTCTATGAGCAGTTCTTC CASSGRDRGLYEQFF
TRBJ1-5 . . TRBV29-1 TGCAGCGTGGGCGCAGGGAATACCGATAGCAATCAGCCCCAGCATTTT CSVGAGNTDSNQPQHF
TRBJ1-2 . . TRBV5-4 TGTGCCAGCAGCTTGGCCGCAGGGAATAACGGGATTGGCTACACCTTC CASSLAAGNNGIGYTF
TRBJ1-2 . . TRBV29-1 TGCAGCGTCGTCGGGGACACCCTGTTGGGGCTCTATGGCTACACCTTC CSVVGDTLLGLYGYTF
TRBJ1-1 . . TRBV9 TGTGCCAGCAGCGTAGGTTCTCAGTGGAACACTGAAGCTTTCTTT CASSVGSQWNTEAFF
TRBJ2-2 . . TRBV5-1 TGCGCCAGCAGCTTGAGCCAGCTGAACACCGGGGAGCTGTTTTTT CASSLSQLNTGELFF